This is a list of T cell receptor beta chains from one sample in a study of shared clonotypes between healthy human individuals. Only in-frame clones appear in the TCRdb table, and some are missing; sequencing was by immunoSEQ multiplex PCR. This table has about 1.5 million clones, roughly 96% appearing once. The sequenced sample consisted of naive CD4+ T cells sorted from blood. Source of these receptors: a man aged 25-40 years in good health. The CDR3 runs from the conserved cysteine through the conserved F or W. A D gene is named only where the DNA matches it firmly. Rows may omit the clone size; those that give it use once, few, many or a size class.

v_call: TRBV30; j_call: TRBJ1-2; d_call: -; clone_size: -; cdr3_aa: CAWSVSPDNYGYTF; cdr3_nt: TGTGCCTGGAGTGTAAGCCCAGATAACTATGGCTACACCTTC
v_call: TRBV9; j_call: TRBJ2-3; d_call: TRBD2; clone_size: -; cdr3_aa: CASSDWTSGTDTQYF; cdr3_nt: TGTGCCAGCAGCGATTGGACTAGCGGCACAGATACGCAGTATTTT
v_call: TRBV5-1; j_call: TRBJ2-5; d_call: -; clone_size: -; cdr3_aa: CASSARKGGQETQYF; cdr3_nt: TGCGCCAGCAGCGCCCGGAAAGGGGGCCAAGAGACCCAGTACTTC
v_call: TRBV5-4; j_call: TRBJ1-3; d_call: -; clone_size: once; cdr3_aa: CASSLGQGLSSGNTIYF; cdr3_nt: TGTGCCAGCAGCTTGGGGCAGGGTCTAAGCTCTGGAAACACCATATATTTT
v_call: TRBV5-4; j_call: TRBJ1-4; d_call: TRBD1; clone_size: -; cdr3_aa: CASSLAGTGAAF; cdr3_nt: TGTGCCAGCAGCTTGGCAGGGACAGGGGCCGCTTTT
v_call: TRBV5-6; j_call: TRBJ2-1; d_call: TRBD1; clone_size: -; cdr3_aa: CASSLRQGAYNEQFF; cdr3_nt: TGTGCCAGCAGCTTACGACAGGGGGCCTACAATGAGCAGTTCTTC
v_call: TRBV27; j_call: TRBJ2-6; d_call: TRBD1; clone_size: once; cdr3_aa: CASSPRTGLSGANVLTF; cdr3_nt: TGTGCCAGCAGTCCACGGACAGGACTCTCTGGGGCCAACGTCCTGACTTTC
v_call: TRBV19; j_call: TRBJ2-2; d_call: TRBD1; clone_size: -; cdr3_aa: CASSHRDRVAGELFF; cdr3_nt: TGTGCCAGTAGTCATAGGGACAGGGTCGCCGGGGAGCTGTTTTTT
v_call: TRBV6-6; j_call: TRBJ2-1; d_call: TRBD2; clone_size: -; cdr3_aa: CASSGRGSNEQFF; cdr3_nt: TGTGCCAGCAGCGGGAGGGGGAGCAATGAGCAGTTCTTC
v_call: TRBV18; j_call: TRBJ2-1; d_call: -; clone_size: -; cdr3_aa: CASSHKEGRYNEQFF; cdr3_nt: TGTGCCAGCTCCCATAAGGAGGGCCGGTACAATGAGCAGTTCTTC
v_call: TRBV5-5; j_call: TRBJ2-1; d_call: -; clone_size: once; cdr3_aa: CASSLVSGPGEQFF; cdr3_nt: TGTGCCAGCAGCTTGGTGAGCGGGCCTGGGGAGCAGTTCTTC
v_call: TRBV7-9; j_call: TRBJ1-1; d_call: -; clone_size: -; cdr3_aa: CASSFKGWIEAFF; cdr3_nt: TGTGCCAGCAGCTTTAAGGGGTGGATTGAAGCTTTCTTT
v_call: TRBV2; j_call: TRBJ2-7; d_call: -; clone_size: once; cdr3_aa: CASRGQVTSGEQYF; cdr3_nt: TGTGCCAGCAGGGGCCAGGTCACGTCGGGCGAGCAGTACTTC
v_call: TRBV7-8; j_call: TRBJ2-5; d_call: -; clone_size: -; cdr3_aa: CASSLGGLGEETQYF; cdr3_nt: TGTGCCAGCAGCTTAGGGGGACTGGGAGAAGAGACCCAGTACTTC
v_call: TRBV11-2; j_call: TRBJ2-1; d_call: -; clone_size: -; cdr3_aa: CASSLEAGYSNNEQFF; cdr3_nt: TGTGCCAGCAGCTTAGAGGCGGGATATTCCAACAATGAGCAGTTCTTC